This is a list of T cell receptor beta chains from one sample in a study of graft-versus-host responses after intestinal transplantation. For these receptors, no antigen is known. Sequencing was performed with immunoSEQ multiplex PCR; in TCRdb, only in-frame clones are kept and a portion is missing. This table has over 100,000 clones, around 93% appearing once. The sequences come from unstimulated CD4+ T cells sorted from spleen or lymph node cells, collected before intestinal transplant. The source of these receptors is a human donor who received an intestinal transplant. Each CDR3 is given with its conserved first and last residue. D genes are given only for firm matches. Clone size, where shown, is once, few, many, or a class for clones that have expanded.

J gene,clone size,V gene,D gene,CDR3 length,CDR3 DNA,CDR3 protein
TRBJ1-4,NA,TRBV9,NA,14,TGTGCCAGCAGCGTATCCGGGCAGCCTGAAAAACTGTTTTTT,CASSVSGQPEKLFF
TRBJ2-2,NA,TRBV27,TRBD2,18,TGTGCCAGCAGTTCCATCGCGGGGGGGTCCGAGGGCACCGGGGAGCTGTTTTTT,CASSSIAGGSEGTGELFF
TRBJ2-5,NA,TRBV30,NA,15,TGTGCCTGGACCACAGGAGGGTGGAGGGAGGAGACCCAGTACTTC,CAWTTGGWREETQYF
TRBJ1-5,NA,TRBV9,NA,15,TGTGCCAGCAGCACTCAATCCGGGGAGGGTCAGCCCCAGCATTTT,CASSTQSGEGQPQHF
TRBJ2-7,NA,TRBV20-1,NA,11,TGCAGTGCGAGTAGTTTCTACGAGCAGTACTTC,CSASSFYEQYF
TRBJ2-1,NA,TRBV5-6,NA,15,TGTGCCAGCAGCTTGGTTAGCGGCTATTACAATGAGCAGTTCTTC,CASSLVSGYYNEQFF
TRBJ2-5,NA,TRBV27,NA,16,TGTGCCAGCAGTTTTAGGGGGAAGCAGCGTCAAGAGACCCAGTACTTC,CASSFRGKQRQETQYF
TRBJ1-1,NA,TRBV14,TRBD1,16,TGTGCCAGCAGTCGGACCCTGGGACAGGGGAACACTGAAGCTTTCTTT,CASSRTLGQGNTEAFF
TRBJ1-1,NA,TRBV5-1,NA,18,TGCGCCAGCAGCCAATATCCTTTGGGAGGAGGGGCTAACACTGAAGCTTTCTTT,CASSQYPLGGGANTEAFF
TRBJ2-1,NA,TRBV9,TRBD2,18,TGTGCCAGCAGCGTAGGGTCTAGCGGGACCAGCTCCTACAATGAGCAGTTCTTC,CASSVGSSGTSSYNEQFF
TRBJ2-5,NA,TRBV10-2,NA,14,TGCGCCAGCTCTTGGCAGCGGTTAGAGGAGACCCAGTACTTC,CASSWQRLEETQYF
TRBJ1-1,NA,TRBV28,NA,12,TGTGCCAGCAGTTTCTCGAACACTGAAGCTTTCTTT,CASSFSNTEAFF
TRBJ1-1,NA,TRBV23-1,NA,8,TGCGCCAGCGTCACGACTTTCTTT,CASVTTFF
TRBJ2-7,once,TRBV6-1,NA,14,TGTGCCAGCAGTGATTTGGGCAGAACCTACGAGCAGTACTTC,CASSDLGRTYEQYF
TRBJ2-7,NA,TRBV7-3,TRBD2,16,TGTGCCAGCAGCTTACAGTTTGCGGGAGGTCCCTACGAGCAGTACTTC,CASSLQFAGGPYEQYF
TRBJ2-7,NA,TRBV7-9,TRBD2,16,TGTGCCAGCAGCTACCGACTGGAGCGGGGAGAGGGCGAGCAGTACTTC,CASSYRLERGEGEQYF
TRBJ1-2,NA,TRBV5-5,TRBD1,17,TGTGCCAGCAGCCTGAGGGGGACAGGGAATACTAACTATGGCTACACCTTC,CASSLRGTGNTNYGYTF
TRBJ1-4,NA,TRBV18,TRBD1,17,TGTGCCAGCTCAGCCGGTCTGTCCGGGACAGGGAATGAAAAACTGTTTTTT,CASSAGLSGTGNEKLFF
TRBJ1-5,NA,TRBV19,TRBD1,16,TGTGCCAGTAGTCTCCTCCGAGGACAGGGGTCTCAGCCCCAGCATTTT,CASSLLRGQGSQPQHF
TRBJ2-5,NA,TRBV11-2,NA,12,TGTGCCAGCAGCCCCCGGGGTTGGACCCAGTACTTC,CASSPRGWTQYF
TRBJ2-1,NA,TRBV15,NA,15,TGTGCCACCAGCAGCTCGGGGCTTCAGTTGTATGAGCAGTTCTTC,CATSSSGLQLYEQFF
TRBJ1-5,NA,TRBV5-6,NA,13,TGTGCCAGCAGCCAATACAGGGTTCAGCCCCAGCATTTT,CASSQYRVQPQHF
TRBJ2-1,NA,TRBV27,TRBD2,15,TGTGCCAGCAGTTTCCGGGACTACCGCGGCAATGAGCAGTTCTTC,CASSFRDYRGNEQFF
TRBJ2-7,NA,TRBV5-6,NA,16,TGTGCCAGCAGCTTGGTTGTCACAGCTTACTCCTACGAGCAGTACTTC,CASSLVVTAYSYEQYF
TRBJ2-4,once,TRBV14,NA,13,TGTGCCAGCAGCCAACGCCGGAGAAACATTCAGTACTTC,CASSQRRRNIQYF
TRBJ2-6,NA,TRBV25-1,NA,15,TGTGCCAGCACCCTGGCGGGGGCGGGGGCCAACGTCCTGACTTTC,CASTLAGAGANVLTF
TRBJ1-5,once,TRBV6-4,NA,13,TGTGCCAGCAGTGACTCGTCGCGGCAGCCCCAGCATTTT,CASSDSSRQPQHF
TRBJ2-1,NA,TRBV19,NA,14,TGTGCCAGTACGAAGGCAAGCTCCTACAATGAGCAGTTCTTC,CASTKASSYNEQFF
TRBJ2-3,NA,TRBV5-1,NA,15,TGCGCCAGCAGCTTGTCCGGGGGCCACACAGATACGCAGTATTTT,CASSLSGGHTDTQYF
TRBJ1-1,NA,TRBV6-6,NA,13,TGTGCCAGCAAAGACAGGATGAACACTGAAGCTTTCTTT,CASKDRMNTEAFF
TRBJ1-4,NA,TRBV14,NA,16,TGTGCCAGCAGCCCCGACATTGGGGCAACTAATGAAAAACTGTTTTTT,CASSPDIGATNEKLFF
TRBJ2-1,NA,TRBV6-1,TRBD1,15,TGTGCCAGCAGGATAGGGACAGGGGGGTACAATGAGCAGTTCTTC,CASRIGTGGYNEQFF
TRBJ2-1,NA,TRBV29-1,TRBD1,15,TGCAGCGTACGACCCGGGACAGGGATCTACAATGAGCAGTTCTTC,CSVRPGTGIYNEQFF
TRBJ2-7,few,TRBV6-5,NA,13,TGTGCCAGCAGTTACGACAGCCGCTACGAGCAGTACTTC,CASSYDSRYEQYF
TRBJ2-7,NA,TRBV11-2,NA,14,TGTGCCAGCAGCACAGAGGGGTCTACCTACGAGCAGTACTTC,CASSTEGSTYEQYF
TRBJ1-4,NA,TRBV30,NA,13,TGTGCCTGCAGAAAGCCAAGGGATGAAAAACTGTTTTTT,CACRKPRDEKLFF
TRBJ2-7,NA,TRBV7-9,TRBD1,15,TGTGCCAGCAGCTTCTTAGACAGGGGAGCCCACGAGCAGTACTTC,CASSFLDRGAHEQYF
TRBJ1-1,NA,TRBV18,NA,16,TGTGCCAGCTCCCCAGTACTTAGAGGGGGGAACACTGAAGCTTTCTTT,CASSPVLRGGNTEAFF
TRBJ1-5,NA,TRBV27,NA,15,TGTGCCAGCAATCCAAGACAGACAGGCAATCAGCCCCAGCATTTT,CASNPRQTGNQPQHF
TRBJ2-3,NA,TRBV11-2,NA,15,TGTGCCAGCAGCCCCCTGGGACTGCTCACAGATACGCAGTATTTT,CASSPLGLLTDTQYF
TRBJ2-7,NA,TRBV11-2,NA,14,TGTGCCAGCAGCTTAATTCAGGGAACCTACGAGCAGTACTTC,CASSLIQGTYEQYF
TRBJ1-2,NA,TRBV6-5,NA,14,TGTGCCAGCAGTTACTTCCGGGAGGGTGGTGGCTACACCTTC,CASSYFREGGGYTF
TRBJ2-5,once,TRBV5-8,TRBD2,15,TGTGCCAGCAGCTTGCCAGCGGGAGGGCGAGAGACCCAGTACTTC,CASSLPAGGRETQYF
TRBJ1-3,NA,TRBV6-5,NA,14,TGTGCCAGCAGTTACCGACAGACTGGAAACACCATATATTTT,CASSYRQTGNTIYF
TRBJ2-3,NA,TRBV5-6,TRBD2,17,TGTGCCAGCAGCCCGACTGGGCTAGCGGGGAGCACAGATACGCAGTATTTT,CASSPTGLAGSTDTQYF
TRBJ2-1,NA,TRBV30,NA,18,TGTGCCTGGAGTGCCAAGTCGAGGAGGGGCTGGGTGTACAATGAGCAGTTCTTC,CAWSAKSRRGWVYNEQFF